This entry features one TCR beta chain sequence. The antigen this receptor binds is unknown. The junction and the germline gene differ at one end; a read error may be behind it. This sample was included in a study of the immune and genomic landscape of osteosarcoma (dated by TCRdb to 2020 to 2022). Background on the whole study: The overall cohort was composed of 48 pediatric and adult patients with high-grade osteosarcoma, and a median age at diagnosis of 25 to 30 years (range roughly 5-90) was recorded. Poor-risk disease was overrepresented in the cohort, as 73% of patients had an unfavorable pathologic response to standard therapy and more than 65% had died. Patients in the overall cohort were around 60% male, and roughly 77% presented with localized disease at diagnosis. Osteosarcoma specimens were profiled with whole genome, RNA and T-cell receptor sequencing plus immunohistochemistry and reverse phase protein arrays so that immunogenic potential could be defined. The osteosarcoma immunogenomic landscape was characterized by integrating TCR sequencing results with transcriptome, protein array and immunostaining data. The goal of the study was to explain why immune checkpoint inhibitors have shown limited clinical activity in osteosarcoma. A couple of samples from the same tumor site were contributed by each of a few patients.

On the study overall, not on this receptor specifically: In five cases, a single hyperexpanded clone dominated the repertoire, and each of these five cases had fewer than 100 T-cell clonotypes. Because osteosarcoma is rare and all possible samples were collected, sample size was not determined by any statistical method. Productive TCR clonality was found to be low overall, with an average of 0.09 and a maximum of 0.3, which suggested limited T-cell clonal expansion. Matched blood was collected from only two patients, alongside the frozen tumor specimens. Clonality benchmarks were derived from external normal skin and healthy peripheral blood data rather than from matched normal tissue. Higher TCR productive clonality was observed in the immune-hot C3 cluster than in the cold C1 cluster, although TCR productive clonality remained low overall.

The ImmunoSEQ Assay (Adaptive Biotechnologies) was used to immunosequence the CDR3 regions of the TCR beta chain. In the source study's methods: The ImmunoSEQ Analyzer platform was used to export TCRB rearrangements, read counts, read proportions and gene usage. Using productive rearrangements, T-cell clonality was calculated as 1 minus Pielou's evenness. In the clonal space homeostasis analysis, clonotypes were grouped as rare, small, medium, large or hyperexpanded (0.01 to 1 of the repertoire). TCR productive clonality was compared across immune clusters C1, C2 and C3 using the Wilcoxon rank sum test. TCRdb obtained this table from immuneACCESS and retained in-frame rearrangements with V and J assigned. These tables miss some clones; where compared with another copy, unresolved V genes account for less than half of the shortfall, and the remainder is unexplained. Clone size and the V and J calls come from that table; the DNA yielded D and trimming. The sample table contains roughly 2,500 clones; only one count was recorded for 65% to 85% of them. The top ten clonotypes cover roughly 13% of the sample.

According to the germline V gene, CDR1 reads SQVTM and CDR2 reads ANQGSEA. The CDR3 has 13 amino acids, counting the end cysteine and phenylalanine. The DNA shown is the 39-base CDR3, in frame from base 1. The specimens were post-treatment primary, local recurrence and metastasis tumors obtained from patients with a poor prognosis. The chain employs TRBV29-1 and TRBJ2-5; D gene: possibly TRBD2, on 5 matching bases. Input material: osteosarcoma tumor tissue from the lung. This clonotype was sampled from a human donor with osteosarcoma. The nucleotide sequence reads TGCAGCGTGGAAGCGGTCCCTTGGGAGACCCAGTACTTC. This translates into CSVEAVPWETQYF.